One and the same sample provided the 4 T cell receptor beta chains below, sequenced in a study of T cells in Graves' hyperthyroidism and ophthalmopathy. Amplification targeted TCR beta CDR3 regions from RNA transcripts. The HTBI primer set drove a first-round RT-PCR of the TCR CDR3. Using its own MiXCR run on the multiplex PCR reads, TCRdb lists one record per CDR3 protein. Of fewer than 550,000 distinct CDR3 sequences in the sample, 15% to 19% were seen once. Sequencing used blood. The receptors were gathered from a woman aged 18-29 years with Graves' hyperthyroidism.

The chain links TRBV5-6 to TRBJ2-7; the D gene is possibly TRBD2 (6 bases). The CDR3 is made up of 14 amino acids. Looked up from germline, CDR1 is SGHDT and CDR2 is YYEEEE. V lost 4 bases and J lost 3, with 14 bases in between. CDR3 loop: CASSEGLELYEQYF. The CDR3 nucleotides are TGTGCCAGCAGCGAGGGACTGGAACTCTACGAGCAGTACTTC.

The table lists this clonotype with a few counts. One end of the junction varies from germline; a read error may be responsible. The chain is built from TRBV7-7 and TRBJ1-4; 11 positions agree with TRBD1. The CDR3 is 15 amino acids. Germline V CDR1 and CDR2: SSHAT, FNYEAQ (reference sequence). In DNA form, the CDR3 reads TGTGCTAGCAGCCCTCGGGACAGGGGGGATGAAAAACTGTTTTTT. This encodes CASSPRDRGDEKLFF.

This clonotype was seen a handful of times. This rearrangement joins TRBV10-1 to TRBJ2-2, with D possibly TRBD1 on 6 matching bases. V gave up 3 bases and J gave up 4 bases, with 9 bases separating them. In germline, CDR1 is WNHNN, CDR2 SYGVQD (reference sequence). CDR3 length: 14 amino acids. Here the CDR3 DNA reads TGCGCCAGCAGTGAATACAGGGCCACCGGGGAGCTGTTTTTT. This sequence encodes CASSEYRATGELFF.

The V call is TRBV29-1, the J call TRBJ2-5; D is possibly TRBD2 (6 bases). There are 13 residues in the CDR3. Per the germline V gene, CDR1 is SQVTM and CDR2 is ANQGSEA. Trimming left V 7 bases short and J 5 bases short, with 17 bases between. CDR3 sequence (DNA): TGCAGCGGAGAGGGACTCGTTGGGGAGACCCAGTACTTC. Translation: CSGEGLVGETQYF.